This is a list of T cell receptor beta chains from one sample in a study of T cell responses to AZD1222 COVID-19 vaccine. The repertoire was sequenced with immunoSEQ multiplex PCR; TCRdb's copy has only in-frame clones and lacks some. The sample has 55,000 to 80,000 clones, 76% seen once; the top ten hold about 14%. This specimen consisted of peripheral blood, obtained on day 0 of AZD1222 vaccination. These receptors were collected from an adult in good health. Each CDR3 is given with its conserved first and last residue. A D gene is named only where the DNA matches it firmly. Expanded clones are given a class, and other clones once, few, many or no size at all.

cdr3_nt cdr3_aa v_call clone_size j_call d_call
TGTGCCAGCACCTCTATGCGGGAAGCTTTCTTT CASTSMREAFF TRBV5-4 . TRBJ1-1 .
TGTGCCAGCAGCCATGGACAGGGAGCCTACGAGCAGTACTTC CASSHGQGAYEQYF TRBV28 . TRBJ2-7 TRBD1
TGTGCCAGCAGCCTTCTCGACAGGGATGGCGATGAGCAGTTCTTC CASSLLDRDGDEQFF TRBV7-9 . TRBJ2-1 TRBD1
TGTGCCAGCAGCTCCGGGCCCGGCTCTGATACGCAGTATTTT CASSSGPGSDTQYF TRBV7-2 . TRBJ2-3 .
TGTGCCAGCAGCTCACAGGGGGGTGAGAGGACTGAAGCTTTCTTT CASSSQGGERTEAFF TRBV7-8 . TRBJ1-1 TRBD1
TGTGCCACCAGCAGGGTGGACGGAGGAACCTACAATGAGCAGTTCTTC CATSRVDGGTYNEQFF TRBV15 . TRBJ2-1 .
TGTGCCAGCAGCTCTAGAGGGACTAGCGGTACCTCCTACAATGAGCAGTTCTTC CASSSRGTSGTSYNEQFF TRBV7-6 . TRBJ2-1 TRBD2
TGTGCCAGCAGTCCCCATCCGGTAGGTGAAGCTTTCTTT CASSPHPVGEAFF TRBV27 . TRBJ1-1 .
TGTGCCAGCAGTTCCCTGGATGGGACCCGAGGGTATGGCTACACCTTC CASSSLDGTRGYGYTF TRBV6-5 . TRBJ1-2 .
TGTGCCACTGGGGAGTTGAACACCGGGGAGCTGTTTTTT CATGELNTGELFF TRBV10-3 . TRBJ2-2 .
TGTGCCAGCAGAAAGGACAGCTTGAACACTGAAGCTTTCTTT CASRKDSLNTEAFF TRBV7-9 medium-sized TRBJ1-1 .
TGTGCCAGTAGCCCAACAACGACAGGTAGGACTGAAGCTTTCTTT CASSPTTTGRTEAFF TRBV19 . TRBJ1-1 .
TGCGCCAGCAAGCCGAGGGGCGACAATTACGAGCAGTACTTC CASKPRGDNYEQYF TRBV5-1 . TRBJ2-7 .
TGTGCCAGCAGCCTATCGCGGGACTCCTACAATGAGCAGTTCTTC CASSLSRDSYNEQFF TRBV3-1/TRBV3-2 . TRBJ2-1 .
TGTGCCAGCTCACCCCAGGGAGGCAATCAGCCCCAGCATTTT CASSPQGGNQPQHF TRBV18 few TRBJ1-5 .
TGCGCCAGTCCGAGGACAGGAAAGGCGGATGGCTACACCTTC CASPRTGKADGYTF TRBV10-1 once TRBJ1-2 TRBD1
TGTGCCAGCTCACCATCATCAACTAATGAAAAACTGTTTTTT CASSPSSTNEKLFF TRBV18 once TRBJ1-4 .
TGCAGCGTTGGGACTAGCTTTGAGCAGTTCTTC CSVGTSFEQFF TRBV29-1 . TRBJ2-1 TRBD2
TGTGCCAGTAGTATAGGTGGGACAGGGGGCCTTAGGCAGCCCCAGCATTTT CASSIGGTGGLRQPQHF TRBV19 . TRBJ1-5 TRBD1
TGTGCCAGCAGCTTATCGACAGGGGGAAACACTGAAGCTTTCTTT CASSLSTGGNTEAFF TRBV7-3 once TRBJ1-1 TRBD1
TGTGCTAGTGGTCCCGAAGGGGCAAATCAGCCCCAGCATTTT CASGPEGANQPQHF TRBV12-5 . TRBJ1-5 .
TGTGCCAGCAGCCCTGTTGGACCCGAAGCTTTCTTT CASSPVGPEAFF TRBV11-1 . TRBJ1-1 .
TGTGCCAGCAGCTACACCTACGAGCAGTACTTC CASSYTYEQYF TRBV7-8 . TRBJ2-7 .
TGTGCCTGGAAGGACAAAGCTTACTATGGCTACACCTTC CAWKDKAYYGYTF TRBV30 . TRBJ1-2 .
TGTGCCAGCATCCCCAGGCAGGTTCCTTGTTATGGCTACACCTTC CASIPRQVPCYGYTF TRBV6-7 . TRBJ1-2 .
TGTGCCAGCAGCCCTGGGACAGGCCAGAAGACCCAGTACTTC CASSPGTGQKTQYF TRBV7-2 . TRBJ2-5 TRBD1
TGTGCCAGCAGCCCCCCGGACAGGGGGCCGAACAATGAGCAGTTCTTC CASSPPDRGPNNEQFF TRBV7-9 . TRBJ2-1 TRBD1